Following are 4 T cell receptor beta chains from one sample sequenced in a study of cytomegalovirus exposure and HLA in healthy donors (dated by TCRdb to 2016 to 2017). Receptors were amplified or captured by the immunoSEQ multiplex PCR assay. TCRdb's version of the immuneACCESS table is confined to in-frame rearrangements and falls short of the full clone set. An unresolved V gene accounts for under half of the shortfall where checked; the remainder is of unknown origin. This sample has approximately 180,000 clones in its table, and roughly 86% of those were observed once. Approximately 1.5% of the sample comes from the top ten. What was sequenced was PBMCs. The receptors derive from a young woman in good health and CMV-seronegative.

This chain connects TRBV11-2 to TRBJ2-3, with 12 bases fitting TRBD2. V dropped 3 bases and J dropped 2; count of bases not matched to a gene: 6. The CDR3 runs 17 residues. Germline loops: CDR1 SGHAT, CDR2 FQNNGV. The CDR3 DNA reads TGTGCCAGCAGCTTTCAGACTAGCGGGGGATACACAGATACGCAGTATTTT. The encoded protein is CASSFQTSGGYTDTQYF. Supplemented by reference TRBV11-2 and TRBJ2-3, the full variable domain reads EAGVAQSPRYKIIEKRQSVAFWCNPISGHATLYWYQQILGQGPKLLIQFQNNGVVDDSQLPKDRFSAERLKGVDSTLKIQPAKLEDSAVYLCASSFQTSGGYTDTQYFGPGTRLTVL.

The rearrangement links TRBV11-2 to TRBJ2-1; 8 positions agree with TRBD2. The CDR3 covers 16 residues. J was trimmed by 4 bases and V by 1 base; bases with no gene match: 6. Germline V CDR1 and CDR2: SGHAT, FQNNGV. In DNA form, the CDR3 reads TGTGCCAGCAGCTTAGTAATACTAGCGGCATACAATGAGCAGTTCTTC. Its protein is CASSLVILAAYNEQFF.

The genes are TRBV5-1 and TRBJ2-5, with 9 positions matching TRBD2. Germline V lookup: CDR1 SGHRS, CDR2 YFSETQ. V trimming: 0 bases; J trimming: 1 base; junction bases outside the gene matches: 7. The CDR3 runs to 17 residues. CDR3 protein: CASSLVRSGGPQETQYF. CDR3 sequence (DNA): TGCGCCAGCAGCTTGGTTCGCAGCGGGGGGCCCCAAGAGACCCAGTACTTC.

The chain links TRBV5-1 to TRBJ1-5; 7 nucleotides agree with TRBD1. J was trimmed by 6 bases and V by 4 bases; bases with no gene match: 13. The length of the CDR3 is 16 residues. Germline lookup yields CDR1 SGHRS and CDR2 YFSETQ. The CDR3 DNA is TGCGCCAGCAGCCCTGGAGAGGGGGCTATCGGTCAGCCCCAGCATTTT. It is translated as CASSPGEGAIGQPQHF. Combining the CDR3 with reference TRBV5-1 and TRBJ1-5 gives the whole variable domain KAGVTQTPRYLIKTRGQQVTLSCSPISGHRSVSWYQQTPGQGLQFLFEYFSETQRNKGNFPGRFSGRQFSNSRSEMNVSTLELGDSALYLCASSPGEGAIGQPQHFGDGTRLSIL.